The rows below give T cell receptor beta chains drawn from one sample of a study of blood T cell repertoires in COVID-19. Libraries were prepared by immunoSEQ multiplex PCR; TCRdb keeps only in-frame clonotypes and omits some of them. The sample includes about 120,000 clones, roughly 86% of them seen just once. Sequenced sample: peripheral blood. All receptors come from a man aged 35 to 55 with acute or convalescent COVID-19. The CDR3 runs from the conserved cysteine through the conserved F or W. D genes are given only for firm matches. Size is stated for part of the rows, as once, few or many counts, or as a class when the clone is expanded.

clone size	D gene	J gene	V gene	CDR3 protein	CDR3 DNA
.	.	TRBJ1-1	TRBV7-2	CASSRGGRLAEAFF	TGTGCCAGCAGCCGGGGAGGGCGGCTCGCTGAAGCTTTCTTT
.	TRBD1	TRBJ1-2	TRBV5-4	CASSRVGQGDSGYTF	TGTGCCAGCAGCCGGGTGGGACAGGGGGATAGTGGCTACACCTTC
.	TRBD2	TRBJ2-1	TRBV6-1	CASSDNGGVSDNEQFF	TGTGCCAGCAGTGACAACGGGGGGGTCTCGGACAATGAGCAGTTCTTC
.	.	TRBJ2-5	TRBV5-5	CASSWESGVLKETQYF	TGTGCCAGCAGCTGGGAATCCGGGGTACTAAAAGAGACCCAGTACTTC
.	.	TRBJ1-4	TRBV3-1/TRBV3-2	CASSPRIGANEKLFF	TGTGCCAGCAGCCCACGAATAGGAGCAAATGAAAAACTGTTTTTT
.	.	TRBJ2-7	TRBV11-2	CASSLRAGPTYEQYF	TGTGCCAGCAGCTTGAGGGCGGGGCCAACCTACGAGCAGTACTTC
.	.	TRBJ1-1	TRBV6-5	CASSYASRRGTEAFF	TGTGCCAGCAGTTACGCCTCGCGGCGGGGGACTGAAGCTTTCTTT
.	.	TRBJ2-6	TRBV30	CAWSVTGSGANVLTF	TGTGCCTGGAGTGTAACGGGTTCTGGGGCCAACGTCCTGACTTTC
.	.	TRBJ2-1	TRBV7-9	CASILGSSYNEQFF	TGTGCCAGCATCCTCGGGAGCTCCTACAATGAGCAGTTCTTC
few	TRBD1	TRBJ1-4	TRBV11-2	CASRSTRGRTNEKLFF	TGTGCCAGCAGATCAACAAGGGGGCGGACTAATGAAAAACTGTTTTTT
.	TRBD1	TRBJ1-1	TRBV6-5	CASSPRSGGGTEAFF	TGTGCCAGCAGTCCCCGATCAGGGGGAGGCACTGAAGCTTTCTTT
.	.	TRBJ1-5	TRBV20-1	CSASTGFDQPQHF	TGCAGTGCTAGTACGGGGTTTGATCAGCCCCAGCATTTT
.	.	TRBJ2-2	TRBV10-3	CAILRGGTGELFF	TGTGCCATCTTAAGGGGAGGTACCGGGGAGCTGTTTTTT